Below, 2 T cell receptor beta chains from the same sample are listed, as sequenced in a study of T cell changes during pregnancy in multiple sclerosis. Sequencing used immunoSEQ multiplex PCR; TCRdb keeps in-frame clones, though not all of them. The table lists 40,000 to 45,000 clones, roughly nine tenths of them singletons. Specimen: CD4+ T cells from peripheral blood mononuclear cells, collected in the first trimester of pregnancy. The origin of the receptors is a female donor with multiple sclerosis, enrolled in a pregnancy study.

The chain is built from TRBV18 and TRBJ1-1; a possible D gene is TRBD1 (6 bases). In germline, CDR1 is KGHSH, CDR2 LQKENI. The germline V and J ends were trimmed by 2 bases and 3 bases, with 10 bases remaining between them. CDR3 size: 14 residues. In nucleotides, the CDR3 is TGTGCCAGCTCACCAATGACAGGCGACACTGAAGCTTTCTTT. As protein: CASSPMTGDTEAFF.

The V gene is TRBV29-1, the J gene TRBJ1-2, with D possibly matching TRBD1 (6 bases). V lost 0 bases and J lost 6, with 17 bases in between. The germline V gene encodes CDR1 SQVTM and CDR2 ANQGSEA. This CDR3 has 15 amino acids. The CDR3 DNA reads as TGCAGCGTTGAAGATCGCCCCTCAGGGGTTGATGGCTACACCTTC. Translated: CSVEDRPSGVDGYTF.